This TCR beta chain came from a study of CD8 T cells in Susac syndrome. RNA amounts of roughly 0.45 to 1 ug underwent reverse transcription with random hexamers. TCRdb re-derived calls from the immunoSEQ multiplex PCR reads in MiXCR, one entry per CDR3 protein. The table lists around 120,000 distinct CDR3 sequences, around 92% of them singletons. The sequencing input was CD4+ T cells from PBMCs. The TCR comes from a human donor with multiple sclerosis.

The CDR3 is CSVEGRGANEKLFF. CDR3 DNA sequence: TGCAGCGTTGAGGGACGGGGGGCTAATGAAAAACTGTTTTTT. This chain links TRBV29-1 with TRBJ1-4; tentatively, D is TRBD1 (5 bases). The CDR3 length is 14 residues. CDR1 and CDR2 from the germline V gene are SQVTM and ANQGSEA. Trimming cost V 3 bases and J 3 bases, with 11 bases left between them. The full variable domain, with the rest looked up from reference TRBV29-1 and TRBJ1-4, is SAVISQKPSRDICQRGTSLTIQCQVDSQVTMMFWYRQQPGQSLTLIATANQGSEATYESGFVIDKFPISRPNLTFSTLTVSNMSPEDSSIYLCSVEGRGANEKLFFGSGTQLSVL.